Reported below is one T cell receptor (beta chain). The data were taken from a study of blood T cells in healthy people across ages. The V and J ends lost 2 bases and 6 bases respectively, with 10 bases between them. The CDR3 has 13 amino acids. Germline CDR1 reads DFQATT; CDR2 reads SNEGSKA (reference sequence). A second PCR, run for roughly 7 to 12 cycles, used a sample-barcoded 5' primer plus a J-beta primer mix. Each CDR3 protein gets one entry after TCRdb re-called the 5' RACE reads with MiXCR. Of under 2 million distinct CDR3 sequences listed, 34% are singletons. The sample was blood. The clonotype was recovered from a woman in her 30s in good health. V and J are TRBV20-1 and TRBJ1-4; D is possibly TRBD1 (5 bases). CDR3 protein: CSARQGSDEKLFF. Here the CDR3 DNA reads TGCAGTGCTAGACAGGGATCGGATGAAAAACTGTTTTTT.